This entry features one TCR beta chain sequence. Generation of TCR cDNA used 5'RACE template switching (which added a universal primer site and UMIs). TCRdb itself ran the 5' RACE reads through MiXCR, one entry per CDR3 protein. The sample has hundreds of thousands of distinct CDR3 sequences, roughly 13% seen once. Trimming left V 1 base short and J 7 bases short, with 14 bases between. The CDR3 length is 15 residues. CDR1 MNHEY and CDR2 SMNVEV come from the germline V gene (reference sequence). These data originate in a study of T cells after yellow fever vaccination. The chain combines TRBV27 with TRBJ2-1, with D possibly called TRBD1 or TRBD2 (5 bases each). The sample was PBMCs, taken on the day of the yellow fever booster vaccination. This TCR derives from a man aged 25 to 40 who received the YFV17D yellow fever vaccine. DNA for the CDR3: TGTGCCAGCAGTTTATTGGGGGAAGCGCGGAATGAGCAGTTCTTC. Translated, it gives CASSLLGEARNEQFF.